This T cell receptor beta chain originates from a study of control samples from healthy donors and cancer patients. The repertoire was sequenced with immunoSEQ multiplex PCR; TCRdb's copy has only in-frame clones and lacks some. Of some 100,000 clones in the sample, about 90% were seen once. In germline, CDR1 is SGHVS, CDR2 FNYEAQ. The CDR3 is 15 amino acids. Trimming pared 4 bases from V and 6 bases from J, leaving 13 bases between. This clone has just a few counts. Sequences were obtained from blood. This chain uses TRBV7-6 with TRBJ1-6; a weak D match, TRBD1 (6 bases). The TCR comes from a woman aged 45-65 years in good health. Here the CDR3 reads CASSSWTEANSPLHF. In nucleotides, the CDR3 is TGTGCCAGCAGCTCATGGACAGAAGCTAATTCACCCCTCCACTTT.